This is a list of T cell receptor beta chains from one sample in a study of CD8 T cells in Susac syndrome. TCRdb called the immunoSEQ multiplex PCR reads again in MiXCR, with one record for every CDR3 protein. This sample has about 300,000 distinct CDR3 sequences; around 89% occur once, and the top ten carry 0.18%. Source material: CD8+ T cells from PBMCs. Every receptor here comes from a human donor with multiple sclerosis. Each CDR3 is given with its conserved first and last residue. The D gene is left open where the match is weak. Part of the rows lack a size; the others show once, few, many or a class for expanded clones.

>TRBJ1-1|once|TRBV2|TRBD1
CASSELRQGAVGWKTEAFF
TGTGCCAGCAGTGAGCTCCGACAGGGGGCAGTGGGGTGGAAGACTGAAGCTTTCTTT
>TRBJ2-7|NA|TRBV5-1|TRBD2
CASSAITSGASYEQYF
TGCGCCAGCAGCGCAATCACTAGCGGGGCCTCCTACGAGCAGTACTTC
>TRBJ1-1|NA|TRBV4-1|NA
CASSLGFGGGDTEAFF
TGCGCCAGCAGCCTCGGGTTCGGGGGTGGCGACACTGAAGCTTTCTTT
>TRBJ2-1|once|TRBV4-1|NA
CASSPPMTSPRDNEQFF
TGCGCCAGCAGCCCCCCAATGACTAGTCCCCGAGACAATGAGCAGTTCTTC
>TRBJ1-4|once|TRBV28|NA
CASRPQGDVEKLFF
TGTGCCAGCAGACCACAGGGAGACGTAGAAAAACTGTTTTTT
>TRBJ2-3|NA|TRBV4-3|NA
CASSQDKLRTWEATDTQYF
TGCGCCAGCAGCCAAGATAAGCTCCGAACCTGGGAAGCCACAGATACGCAGTATTTT
>TRBJ2-2|few|TRBV7-6|NA
CASSSPGGSDTGELFF
TGTGCCAGCAGCTCCCCTGGGGGGAGCGACACCGGGGAGCTGTTTTTT
>TRBJ2-3|NA|TRBV20-1|TRBD2
CSARRSLRTSGRALLDTQYF
TGCAGTGCTAGACGTTCCTTACGGACTAGCGGGAGGGCCTTATTAGATACGCAGTATTTT
>TRBJ2-1|NA|TRBV9|NA
CASSQRGWGNEQFF
TGTGCCAGCAGCCAAAGAGGATGGGGCAATGAGCAGTTCTTC
>TRBJ2-7|NA|TRBV30|TRBD1
CAWDRGSGYEQYF
TGTGCCTGGGACAGGGGGTCCGGCTACGAGCAGTACTTC
>TRBJ2-1|once|TRBV5-1|TRBD1
CASTRQGANNEQFF
TGCGCCAGCACTCGACAGGGGGCCAACAATGAGCAGTTCTTC
>TRBJ2-7|NA|TRBV28|NA
CASSFGPAVPYEQYF
TGTGCCAGCAGTTTTGGGCCGGCGGTCCCCTACGAGCAGTACTTC
>TRBJ1-2|few|TRBV7-6|NA
CASSPPGNYGYTF
TGTGCCAGCAGCCCACCAGGGAACTATGGCTACACCTTC
>TRBJ1-5|NA|TRBV28|NA
CASSDAQPQHF
TGTGCCAGCAGCGACGCCCAACCCCAGCATTTT
>TRBJ1-6|NA|TRBV15|NA
CATSSGRASPLHF
TGTGCCACCAGCAGTGGGCGGGCTTCACCCCTCCACTTT
>TRBJ1-2|NA|TRBV6-1|NA
CASSELGSYGYTF
TGTGCCAGCAGTGAATTGGGTAGCTATGGCTACACCTTC
>TRBJ2-1|NA|TRBV12-3/TRBV12-4|TRBD2
CASSHGTSGSYEQFF
TGTGCCAGCAGTCACGGGACTAGCGGGAGCTATGAGCAGTTCTTC
>TRBJ2-5|NA|TRBV27|TRBD2
CASSLGLAAAQYF
TGTGCCAGCAGCCTGGGACTAGCGGCGGCCCAGTACTTC
>TRBJ2-1|NA|TRBV7-2|TRBD2
CASRSPAGGVSNEQFF
TGTGCCAGCAGATCTCCAGCGGGAGGGGTGAGTAATGAGCAGTTCTTC
>TRBJ2-1|NA|TRBV30|TRBD2
CAWTGGVAGEQFF
TGTGCCTGGACCGGGGGGGTAGCCGGTGAGCAGTTCTTC
>TRBJ2-5|NA|TRBV18|TRBD1
CASSPAGTGQETQYF
TGTGCCAGCTCACCCGCCGGGACAGGGCAAGAGACCCAGTACTTC
>TRBJ2-2|NA|TRBV7-9|NA
CAANEDGALDTGELFF
TGTGCCGCCAATGAGGATGGAGCGTTGGACACCGGGGAGCTGTTTTTT
>TRBJ2-7|NA|TRBV7-2|NA
CASSQPTAYEQYF
TGTGCCAGCAGCCAACCGACAGCCTACGAGCAGTACTTC
>TRBJ1-6|NA|TRBV28|NA
CASSLKGLHLIGHNSPLHF
TGTGCCAGCAGTTTGAAGGGACTTCACCTTATTGGCCATAATTCACCCCTCCACTTT
>TRBJ2-7|few|TRBV7-9|NA
CASSLSRELYEQYF
TGTGCCAGCAGCTTGAGCAGAGAACTATACGAGCAGTACTTC
>TRBJ2-3|NA|TRBV7-9|NA
CASSSLSGAATDTQYF
TGTGCCAGCAGCTCTCTTTCTGGAGCAGCCACAGATACGCAGTATTTT
>TRBJ2-1|NA|TRBV27|NA
CASRVVGSYNEQFF
TGTGCCAGCAGGGTGGTCGGGTCCTACAATGAGCAGTTCTTC
>TRBJ2-1|NA|TRBV20-1|NA
CSARASPSVTAYYYNEQFF
TGCAGTGCTAGAGCCTCTCCGAGCGTCACAGCATACTACTACAATGAGCAGTTCTTC
>TRBJ2-2|NA|TRBV27|NA
CASKNSGAYTGELFF
TGTGCCAGCAAAAATTCCGGGGCTTACACCGGGGAGCTGTTTTTT
>TRBJ2-5|NA|TRBV3-1|TRBD1
CASSPGQNQETQYF
TGTGCCAGCAGCCCGGGACAGAACCAAGAGACCCAGTACTTC
>TRBJ1-2|NA|TRBV5-4|NA
CASSLGPGGAGYGYTF
TGTGCCAGCAGCTTGGGCCCCGGGGGCGCAGGCTATGGCTACACCTTC
>TRBJ2-2|once|TRBV10-3|NA
CAISTADGTGELFF
TGTGCCATCAGTACCGCGGACGGAACCGGGGAGCTGTTTTTT
>TRBJ1-1|few|TRBV4-2|NA
CASSQGRLGNTEAFF
TGTGCCAGCAGCCAAGGGCGCCTTGGTAACACTGAAGCTTTCTTT
>TRBJ2-1|NA|TRBV29-1|TRBD2
CSVEGSGGTYNEQFF
TGCAGCGTTGAGGGGAGCGGGGGCACCTACAATGAGCAGTTCTTC
>TRBJ1-1|NA|TRBV20-1|NA
CSARDLARTELNTEAFF
TGCAGTGCTAGAGATTTGGCACGCACAGAACTGAACACTGAAGCTTTCTTT
>TRBJ2-5|once|TRBV27|NA
CASSLWGVGETQYF
TGTGCCAGCAGTTTATGGGGGGTAGGAGAGACCCAGTACTTC
>TRBJ1-2|NA|TRBV4-3|TRBD1
CASSQERVARGESYTF
TGCGCCAGCAGCCAAGAACGGGTCGCCAGGGGGGAGAGCTACACCTTC
>TRBJ2-7|NA|TRBV27|TRBD2
CASSPGGSSYEQYF
TGTGCCAGCAGTCCGGGGGGGAGCTCCTACGAGCAGTACTTC
>TRBJ1-4|NA|TRBV7-2|NA
CASSFGASTNEKLFF
TGTGCCAGCAGCTTCGGGGCCTCAACTAATGAAAAACTGTTTTTT
>TRBJ2-1|NA|TRBV7-8|TRBD2
CASSSTGTSDYNEQFF
TGTGCCAGCAGCTCTACCGGGACTAGCGATTACAATGAGCAGTTCTTC
>TRBJ2-3|NA|TRBV20-1|NA
CSARGLSTDTQYF
TGCAGTGCTAGGGGACTCAGCACAGATACGCAGTATTTT
>TRBJ1-1|NA|TRBV5-6|NA
CASSHVWNTEAFF
TGTGCCAGCAGCCACGTCTGGAACACTGAAGCTTTCTTT
>TRBJ1-4|NA|TRBV7-2|NA
CASSSSTGDVGKLFF
TGTGCCAGCAGCTCATCGACGGGGGATGTGGGAAAACTGTTTTTT
>TRBJ1-1|NA|TRBV7-8|TRBD1
CASRRTGGYMNTEAFF
TGTGCCAGCAGAAGGACAGGGGGTTACATGAACACTGAAGCTTTCTTT
>TRBJ2-7|NA|TRBV28|TRBD1
CASSFRGTTYYEQYF
TGTGCCAGCAGTTTCAGGGGGACAACATACTACGAGCAGTACTTC
>TRBJ2-5|NA|TRBV12-3/TRBV12-4|NA
CASTDGWTETQYF
TGTGCCAGCACTGACGGGTGGACCGAGACCCAGTACTTC
>TRBJ1-2|few|TRBV12-3/TRBV12-4|NA
CASSLSSYYGYTF
TGTGCCAGCAGTTTAAGCAGCTACTATGGCTACACCTTC
>TRBJ2-5|NA|TRBV30|NA
CAWKIEGRETQYF
TGTGCCTGGAAGATAGAGGGACGGGAGACCCAGTACTTC
>TRBJ2-1|NA|TRBV5-6|NA
CASSLGAIHEQFF
TGTGCCAGCAGCTTGGGGGCTATCCATGAGCAGTTCTTC
>TRBJ2-5|NA|TRBV7-9|NA
CASSTRQLQETQYF
TGTGCCAGCAGCACTCGGCAATTACAAGAGACCCAGTACTTC
>TRBJ2-1|NA|TRBV2|NA
CASSASPQEGTFF
TGTGCCAGCAGTGCCTCCCCCCAAGAAGGAACGTTCTTC
>TRBJ2-5|NA|TRBV5-6|TRBD1
CASSLAGTGVEETQYF
TGTGCCAGCAGCTTGGCGGGGACAGGAGTCGAAGAGACCCAGTACTTC